This T cell receptor beta chain was recovered during a study of cytomegalovirus exposure and HLA in healthy donors. Study results and caveats: As a later analysis revealed, the rate of TCR association differed by HLA locus, with DRB1 most and HLA-C fewest.

The primer mix had 60 Vbeta and 13 Jbeta primers. Method: immunoSEQ multiplex PCR; TCRdb's copy keeps in-frame clones and lacks some. This table holds about 150,000 clones, roughly three quarters found once. The CDR3 spans 15 residues. Germline V lookup: CDR1 MNHEY, CDR2 SVGAGI. The ends were cut back, 8 bases at V and 5 bases at J, with 19 bases in the middle. In the case of this clone: Antigen unknown.

V usage is TRBV6-5 and J usage is TRBJ2-1; D is perhaps TRBD2 (5 bases). This TCR was recovered from a woman aged 40 to 50 in good health and CMV-seronegative. What was sequenced was PBMCs. This chain's CDR3 is CASGPYREVHNEQFF. As DNA, the CDR3 is TGTGCCAGCGGTCCTTACCGGGAAGTCCACAATGAGCAGTTCTTC.